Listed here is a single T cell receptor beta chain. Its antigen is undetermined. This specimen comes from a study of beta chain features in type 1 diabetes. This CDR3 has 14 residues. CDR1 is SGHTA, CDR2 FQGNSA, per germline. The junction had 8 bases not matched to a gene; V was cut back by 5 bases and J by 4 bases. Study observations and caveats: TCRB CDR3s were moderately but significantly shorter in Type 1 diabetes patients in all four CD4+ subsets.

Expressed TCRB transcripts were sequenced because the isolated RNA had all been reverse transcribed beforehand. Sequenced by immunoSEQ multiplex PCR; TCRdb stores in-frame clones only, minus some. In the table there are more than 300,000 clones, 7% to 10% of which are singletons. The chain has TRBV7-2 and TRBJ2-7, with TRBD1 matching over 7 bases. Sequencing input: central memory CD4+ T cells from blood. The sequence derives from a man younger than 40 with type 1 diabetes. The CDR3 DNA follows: TGTGCCAGCAGCACCCAACAGGGGTGGTACGAGCAGTACTTC. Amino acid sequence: CASSTQQGWYEQYF.